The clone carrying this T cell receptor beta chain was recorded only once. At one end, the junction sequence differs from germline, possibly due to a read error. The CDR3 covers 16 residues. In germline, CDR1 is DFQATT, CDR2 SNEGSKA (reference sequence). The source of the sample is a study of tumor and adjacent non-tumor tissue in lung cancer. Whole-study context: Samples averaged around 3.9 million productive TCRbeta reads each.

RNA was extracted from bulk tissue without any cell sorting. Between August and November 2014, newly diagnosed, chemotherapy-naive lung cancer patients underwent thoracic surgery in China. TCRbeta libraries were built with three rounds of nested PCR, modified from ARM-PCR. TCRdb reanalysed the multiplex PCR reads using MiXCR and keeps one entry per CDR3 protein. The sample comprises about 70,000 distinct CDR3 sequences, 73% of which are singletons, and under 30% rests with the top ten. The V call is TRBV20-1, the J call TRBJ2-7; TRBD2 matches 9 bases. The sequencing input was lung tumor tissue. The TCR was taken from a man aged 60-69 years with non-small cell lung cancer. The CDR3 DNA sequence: TGCAGTGCATCACTCTATCGCGGGAGGGCCGTCTACGAGCGGTACTTC. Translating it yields CSASLYRGRAVYERYF.